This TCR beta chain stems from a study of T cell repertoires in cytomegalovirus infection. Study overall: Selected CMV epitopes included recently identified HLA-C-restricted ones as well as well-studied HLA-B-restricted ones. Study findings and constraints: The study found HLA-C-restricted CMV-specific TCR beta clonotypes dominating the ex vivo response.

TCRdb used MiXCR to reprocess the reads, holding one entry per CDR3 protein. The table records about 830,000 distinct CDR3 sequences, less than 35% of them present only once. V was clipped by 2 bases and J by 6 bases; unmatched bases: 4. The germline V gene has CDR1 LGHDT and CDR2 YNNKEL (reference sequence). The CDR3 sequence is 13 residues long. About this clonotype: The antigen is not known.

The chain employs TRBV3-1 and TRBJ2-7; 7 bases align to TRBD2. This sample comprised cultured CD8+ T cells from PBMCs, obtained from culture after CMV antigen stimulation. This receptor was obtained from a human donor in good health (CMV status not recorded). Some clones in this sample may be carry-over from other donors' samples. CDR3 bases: TGTGCCAGCAGCCAACCCGGGGGGTCCGAGCAGTACGTC. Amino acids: CASSQPGGSEQYV.